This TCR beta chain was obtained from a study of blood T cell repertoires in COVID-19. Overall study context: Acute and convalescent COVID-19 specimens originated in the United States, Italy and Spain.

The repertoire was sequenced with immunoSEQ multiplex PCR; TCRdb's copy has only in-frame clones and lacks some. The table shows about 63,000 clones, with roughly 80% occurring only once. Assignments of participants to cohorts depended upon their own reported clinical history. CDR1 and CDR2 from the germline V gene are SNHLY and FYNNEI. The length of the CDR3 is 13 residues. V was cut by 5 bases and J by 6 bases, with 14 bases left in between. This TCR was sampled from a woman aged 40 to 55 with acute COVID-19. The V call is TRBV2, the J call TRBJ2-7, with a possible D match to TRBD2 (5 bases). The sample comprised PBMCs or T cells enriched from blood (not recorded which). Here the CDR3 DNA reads TGTGCCAGCAGTACTTCTCGGGATTCCGAGCAGTACTTC. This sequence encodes CASSTSRDSEQYF.